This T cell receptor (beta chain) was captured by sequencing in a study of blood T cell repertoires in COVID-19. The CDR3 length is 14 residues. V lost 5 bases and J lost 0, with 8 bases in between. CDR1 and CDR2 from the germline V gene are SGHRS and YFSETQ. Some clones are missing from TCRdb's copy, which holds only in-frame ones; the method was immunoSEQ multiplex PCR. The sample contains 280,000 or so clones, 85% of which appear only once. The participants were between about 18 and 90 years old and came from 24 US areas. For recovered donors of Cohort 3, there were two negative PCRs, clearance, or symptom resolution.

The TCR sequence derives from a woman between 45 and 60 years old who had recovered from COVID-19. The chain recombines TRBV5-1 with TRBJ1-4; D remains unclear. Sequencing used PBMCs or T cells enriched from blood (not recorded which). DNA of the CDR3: TGCGCCAGCAGTCTAACGGCAACTAATGAAAAACTGTTTTTT. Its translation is CASSLTATNEKLFF.